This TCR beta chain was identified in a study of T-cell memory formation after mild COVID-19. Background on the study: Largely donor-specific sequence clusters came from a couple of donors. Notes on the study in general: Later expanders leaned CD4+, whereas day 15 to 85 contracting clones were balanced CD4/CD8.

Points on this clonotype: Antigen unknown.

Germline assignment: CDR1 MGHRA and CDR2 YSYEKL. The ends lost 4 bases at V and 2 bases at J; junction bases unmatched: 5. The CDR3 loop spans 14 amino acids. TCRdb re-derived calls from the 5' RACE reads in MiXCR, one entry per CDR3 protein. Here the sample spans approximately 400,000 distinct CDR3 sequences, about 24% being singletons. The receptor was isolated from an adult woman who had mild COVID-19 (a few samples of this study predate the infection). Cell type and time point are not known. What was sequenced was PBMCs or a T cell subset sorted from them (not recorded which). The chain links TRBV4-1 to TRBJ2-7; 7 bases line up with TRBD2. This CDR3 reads CASSRGGRAYEQYF. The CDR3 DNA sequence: TGCGCCAGCAGCCGGGGCGGGAGAGCCTACGAGCAGTACTTC.